Listed here is a single T cell receptor beta chain. Its antigen is unknown. The sample carries other DNA sequences with the same CDR3. CD4+ cells yielded CD45RA+ naive and CD45RA-negative memory subsets. This record belongs to a study of shared clonotypes between healthy human individuals. Deep-level settings were used for running the assay. The method was immunoSEQ multiplex PCR; TCRdb's version includes in-frame clones alone and lacks a portion of them. The profile shows under 850,000 clones, 55% to 80% of them singletons. Study-wide results and caveats: All-four-donor shared clonotypes had higher generation probabilities than non-shared clonotypes did. Only blood was sampled, and tissue TCR repertoires likely differ from blood ones.

This TCR derives from a woman aged 25 to 45 in good health. Sequencing input: memory CD4+ T cells sorted from blood. Indicated subset: CD45RA-negative fraction.

The DNA of the CDR3 is TGTGCCAGCTCACCAGGGGCAACTAATGAAAAACTGTTTTTT. As protein: CASSPGATNEKLFF. This chain uses TRBV18 with TRBJ1-4; D ambiguous. Germline V gene data show CDR1 as KGHSH and CDR2 as LQKENI. Deletions cut 2 bases from V and 0 bases from J, with 4 bases between. The CDR3 runs to 14 residues. Looking up the rest from reference TRBV18 and TRBJ1-4 gives the full variable domain: NAGVMQNPRHLVRRRGQEARLRCSPMKGHSHVYWYRQLPEEGLKFMVYLQKENIIDESGMPKERFSAEFPKEGPSILRIQQVVRGDSAAYFCASSPGATNEKLFFGSGTQLSVL.